What follows describes a single T cell receptor beta chain. What it binds is unknown. The V segment lost 3 bases and the J segment 1 base; nucleotides outside the gene matches: 8. This CDR3 is built from 17 residues. Germline V gene lookup returns CDR1 DFQATT and CDR2 SNEGSKA (reference sequence). MiXCR, applied by TCRdb to the 5' RACE reads, yields one record per CDR3 protein. The table records under 400,000 distinct CDR3 sequences, around an eighth of them present only once. The sample originates from a study of T cells after yellow fever vaccination. Study-level results: Researchers noted that a small share of clonotypes showed up in both CD4 and CD8 compartments. Within FACS-sorted repertoires, abundant clonotypes contaminating from the bulk population could be present. Most clones from primary vaccination were detected again post-booster (roughly 96% CD4, roughly 90% CD8).

The chain employs TRBV20-1 and TRBJ2-3; 12 positions agree with TRBD2. The sequences come from CD4+ T cells sorted from PBMCs, collected 15 days after the yellow fever booster vaccination. This receptor was identified in a man between 18 and 35 years old who received the YFV17D yellow fever vaccine. CDR3 in DNA: TGCAGTGCTAGGACTAGCGGGGGCCAAGGAGGCACAGATACGCAGTATTTT. Translated, it gives CSARTSGGQGGTDTQYF.